This paragraph covers one TCR beta chain sequence. Profiling relied on immunoSEQ multiplex PCR, and the TCRdb table lists in-frame clones only, not all of them. The profile shows approximately 30,000 clones, approximately 90% of them singletons. Trimming took off 4 bases at V and 0 bases at J, with 10 bases between the two ends. The germline gives CDR1 WNHNN, CDR2 SYGVQD (reference sequence). This CDR3 spans 15 amino acids. The sample belongs to a study of OX40 agonist ivuxolimab in advanced cancers. The chain couples TRBV10-1 to TRBJ2-1; maybe TRBD2 (6 bases). The material sequenced was CD4+ or CD8+ T cells sorted from blood, taken in a trial of the OX40 agonist ivuxolimab. The receptor was derived from an adult with an advanced solid tumor such as melanoma, head and neck, liver or kidney cancer. CDR3 DNA: TGCGCCAGCAGTGTCCGGCGGGACTCCTACAATGAGCAGTTCTTC. Translation: CASSVRRDSYNEQFF.